The clone carrying this TCR beta chain was counted at least ten times. The data were taken from a study of cytomegalovirus exposure and HLA in healthy donors. Using immunoSEQ multiplex PCR, the repertoire was profiled, and TCRdb retains in-frame clones only, with some absent. The sample comprises 150,000 to 200,000 clones, around 85% of which are singletons, and about 15% rests with the top ten. Material for sequencing was PBMCs. The origin of this receptor is a man in his late teens or twenties in good health and CMV-seropositive.

The DNA for the CDR3 is TGTGCCAGCAGTAGCGGGAGTCTTTCCTACGAGCAGTACTTC. Protein: CASSSGSLSYEQYF. The gene calls are TRBV27 and TRBJ2-7; TRBD2 matches at 8 bases. Germline values: CDR1 MNHEY, CDR2 SMNVEV (reference sequence). The V segment lost 5 bases and the J segment 1 base; nucleotides outside the gene matches: 4. There are 14 residues in the CDR3.